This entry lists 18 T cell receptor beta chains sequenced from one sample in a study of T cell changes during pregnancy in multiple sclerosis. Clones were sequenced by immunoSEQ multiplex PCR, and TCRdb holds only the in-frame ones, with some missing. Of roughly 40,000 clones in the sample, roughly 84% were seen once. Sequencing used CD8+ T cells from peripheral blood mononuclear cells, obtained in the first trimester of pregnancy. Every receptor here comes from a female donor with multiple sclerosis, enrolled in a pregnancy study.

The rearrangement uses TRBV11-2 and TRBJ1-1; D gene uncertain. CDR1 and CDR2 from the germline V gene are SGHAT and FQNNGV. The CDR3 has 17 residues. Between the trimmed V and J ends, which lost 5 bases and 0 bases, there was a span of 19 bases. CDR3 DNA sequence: TGTGCCAGCAGCCCCTACGACGGCGCGGCCATGAACACTGAAGCTTTCTTT. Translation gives CASSPYDGAAMNTEAFF.

The CDR3 region is CASTGGTDYEQYF. The CDR3 nucleotides read TGTGCCAGCACCGGAGGGACAGACTACGAGCAGTACTTC. V usage is TRBV7-9 and J usage is TRBJ2-7, with a weak D call TRBD1 (7 bases). CDR1 and CDR2 from the germline V gene are SEHNR and FQNEAQ (reference sequence). CDR3 length: 13 residues. Trimming stripped 7 bases from V and 3 bases from J, with 13 bases between.

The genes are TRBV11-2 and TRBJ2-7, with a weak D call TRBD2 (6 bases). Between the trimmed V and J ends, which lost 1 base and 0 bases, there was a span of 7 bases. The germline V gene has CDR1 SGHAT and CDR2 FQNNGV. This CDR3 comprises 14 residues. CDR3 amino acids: CASSLGAGSYEQYF. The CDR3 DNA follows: TGTGCCAGCAGCTTAGGAGCGGGCTCCTACGAGCAGTACTTC.

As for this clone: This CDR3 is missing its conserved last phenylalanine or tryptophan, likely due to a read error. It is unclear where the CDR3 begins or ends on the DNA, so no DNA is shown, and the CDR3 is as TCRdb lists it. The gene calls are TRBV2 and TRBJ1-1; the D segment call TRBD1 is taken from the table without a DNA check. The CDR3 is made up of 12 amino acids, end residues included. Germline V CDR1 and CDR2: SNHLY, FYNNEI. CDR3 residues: CASRAGEGADPC.

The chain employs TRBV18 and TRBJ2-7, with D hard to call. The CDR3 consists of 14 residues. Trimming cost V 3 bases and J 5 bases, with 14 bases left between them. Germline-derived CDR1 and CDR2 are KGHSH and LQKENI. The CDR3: CASSPQDWVDEQYF. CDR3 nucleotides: TGTGCCAGCTCACCGCAGGATTGGGTCGACGAGCAGTACTTC.

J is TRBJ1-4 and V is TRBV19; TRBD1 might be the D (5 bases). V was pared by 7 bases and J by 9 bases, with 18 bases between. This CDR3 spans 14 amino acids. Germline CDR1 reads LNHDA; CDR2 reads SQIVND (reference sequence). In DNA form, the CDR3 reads TGTGCCAGTAATCCCTCGGACACCGGCCAAAAACTGTTTTTT. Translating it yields CASNPSDTGQKLFF.

The CDR3 DNA is TGCGCCAGCAGCCCCGACAGTGAAGGTGAGCAGTTCTTC. It encodes CASSPDSEGEQFF. This rearrangement joins TRBV4-3 to TRBJ2-1; TRBD1 is a possible D gene (5 bases). V lost 4 bases and J 9 bases, leaving 13 bases between the germline ends. CDR3 length: 13 amino acids. Germline assignment: CDR1 LGHNA and CDR2 YSLEER.

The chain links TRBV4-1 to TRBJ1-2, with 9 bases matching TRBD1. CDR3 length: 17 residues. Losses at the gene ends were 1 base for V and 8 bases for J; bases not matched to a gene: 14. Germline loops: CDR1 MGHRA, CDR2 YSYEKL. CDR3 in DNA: TGCGCCAGCAGCCAAGGGCCAGGGACAGGGCGCCTTGGCGGCTACACCTTC. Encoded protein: CASSQGPGTGRLGGYTF.

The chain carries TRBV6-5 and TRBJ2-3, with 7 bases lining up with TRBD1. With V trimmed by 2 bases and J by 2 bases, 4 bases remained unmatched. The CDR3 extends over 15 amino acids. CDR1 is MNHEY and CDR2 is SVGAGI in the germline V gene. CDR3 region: CASSYEGAHTDTQYF. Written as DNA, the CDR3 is TGTGCCAGCAGTTACGAGGGGGCCCACACAGATACGCAGTATTTT.

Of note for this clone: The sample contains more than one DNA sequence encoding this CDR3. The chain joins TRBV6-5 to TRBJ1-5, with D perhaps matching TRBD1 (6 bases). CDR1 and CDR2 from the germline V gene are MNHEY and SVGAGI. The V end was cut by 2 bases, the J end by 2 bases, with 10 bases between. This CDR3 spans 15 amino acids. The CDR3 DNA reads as TGTGCCAGCAGTTACCGGCCAGGGGGCAATCAGCCCCAGCATTTT. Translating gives CASSYRPGGNQPQHF.

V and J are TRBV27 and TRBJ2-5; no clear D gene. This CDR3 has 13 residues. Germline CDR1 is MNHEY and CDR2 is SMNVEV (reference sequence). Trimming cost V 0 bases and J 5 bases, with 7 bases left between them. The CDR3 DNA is TGTGCCAGCAGTTTATCTAACCGGGAGACCCAGTACTTC. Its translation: CASSLSNRETQYF.

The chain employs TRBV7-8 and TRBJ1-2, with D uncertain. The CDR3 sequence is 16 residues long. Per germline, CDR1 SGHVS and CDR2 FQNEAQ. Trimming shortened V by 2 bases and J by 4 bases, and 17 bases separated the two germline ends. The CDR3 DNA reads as TGTGCCAGCAGCTTATCTGTGGAGACGAATCTCTATGGCTACACCTTC. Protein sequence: CASSLSVETNLYGYTF.

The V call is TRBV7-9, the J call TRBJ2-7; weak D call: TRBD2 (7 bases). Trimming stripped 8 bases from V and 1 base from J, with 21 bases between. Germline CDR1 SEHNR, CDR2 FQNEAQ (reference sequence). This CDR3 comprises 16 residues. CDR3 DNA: TGTGCCAGCGGTAAGGCGTCGCGGGGGACATCCTACGAGCAGTACTTC. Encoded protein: CASGKASRGTSYEQYF.

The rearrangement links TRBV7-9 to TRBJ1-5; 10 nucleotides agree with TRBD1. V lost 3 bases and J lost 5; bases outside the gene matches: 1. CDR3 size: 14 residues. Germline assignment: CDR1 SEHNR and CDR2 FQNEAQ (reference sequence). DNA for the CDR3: TGTGCCAGCAGCTTGACAGGGGGCCATCAGCCCCAGCATTTT. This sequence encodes CASSLTGGHQPQHF.

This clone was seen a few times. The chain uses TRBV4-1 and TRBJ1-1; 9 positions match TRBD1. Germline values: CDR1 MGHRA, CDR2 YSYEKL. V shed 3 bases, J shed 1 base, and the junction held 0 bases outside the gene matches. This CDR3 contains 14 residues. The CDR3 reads CASSQDRGNTEAFF. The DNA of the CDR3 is TGCGCCAGCAGCCAGGACAGGGGGAACACTGAAGCTTTCTTT.

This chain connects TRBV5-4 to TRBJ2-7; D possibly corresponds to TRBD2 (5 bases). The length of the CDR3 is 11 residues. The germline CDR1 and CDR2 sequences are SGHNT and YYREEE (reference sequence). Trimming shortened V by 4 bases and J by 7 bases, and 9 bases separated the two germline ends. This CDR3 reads CASSLGGEQYF. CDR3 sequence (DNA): TGTGCCAGCAGCCTCGGCGGGGAGCAGTACTTC.

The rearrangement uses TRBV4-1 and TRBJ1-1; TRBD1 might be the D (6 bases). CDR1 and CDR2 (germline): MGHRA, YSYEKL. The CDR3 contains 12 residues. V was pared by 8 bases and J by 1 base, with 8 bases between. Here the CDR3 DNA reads TGCGCCAGCCAAGGGGGGAACACTGAAGCTTTCTTT. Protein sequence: CASQGGNTEAFF.

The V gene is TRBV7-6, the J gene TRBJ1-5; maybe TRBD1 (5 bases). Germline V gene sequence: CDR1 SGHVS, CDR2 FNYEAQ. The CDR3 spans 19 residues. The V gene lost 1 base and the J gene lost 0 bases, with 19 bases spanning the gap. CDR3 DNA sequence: TGTGCCAGCAGCTTAGTTCCTCGACGGGACTCCGATAGCAATCAGCCCCAGCATTTT. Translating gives CASSLVPRRDSDSNQPQHF.